The sequence of this T cell receptor beta chain was determined in a study of cytomegalovirus exposure and HLA in healthy donors. The PCR ran on 60 Vbeta and 13 Jbeta primers. TCRdb's table, derived via immunoSEQ multiplex PCR, lists solely in-frame clones and lacks some. The table includes 200,000 or so clones, approximately 79% detected once. Study-level findings and limits: In most subjects, TCR beta sequences reportedly gave accurate predictions of HLA-A and HLA-B alleles.

Comments on this clone: Its antigen is still unknown.

V gave up 5 bases and J gave up 6 bases; unmatched junction bases: 18. Germline V lookup: CDR1 MGHDK, CDR2 SYGVNS. The CDR3 runs to 18 residues. The sequencing input was PBMCs. V and J are TRBV25-1 and TRBJ1-5, with TRBD1 matching over 8 bases. The TCR sequence derives from a man between 35 and 55 years old in good health and CMV-seropositive. The CDR3 region has the DNA TGTGCCAGCAGTAAACATCACAGCGAACAGGGGGTCTCTCAGCCCCAGCATTTT. Residues: CASSKHHSEQGVSQPQHF.